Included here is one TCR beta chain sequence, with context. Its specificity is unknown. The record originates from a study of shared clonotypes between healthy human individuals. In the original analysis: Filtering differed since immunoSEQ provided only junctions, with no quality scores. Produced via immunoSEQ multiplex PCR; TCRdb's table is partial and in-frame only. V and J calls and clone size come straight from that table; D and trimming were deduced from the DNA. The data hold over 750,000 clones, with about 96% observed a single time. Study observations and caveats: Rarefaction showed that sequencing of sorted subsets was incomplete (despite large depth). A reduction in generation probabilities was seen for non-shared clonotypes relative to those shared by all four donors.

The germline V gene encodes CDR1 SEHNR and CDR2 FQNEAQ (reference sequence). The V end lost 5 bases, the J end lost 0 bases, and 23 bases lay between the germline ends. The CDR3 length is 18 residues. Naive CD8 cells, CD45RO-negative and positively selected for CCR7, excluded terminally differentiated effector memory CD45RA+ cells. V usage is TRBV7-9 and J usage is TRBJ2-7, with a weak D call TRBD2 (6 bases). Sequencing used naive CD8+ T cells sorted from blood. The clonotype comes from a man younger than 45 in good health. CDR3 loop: CASSPRPGASSVSYEQYF. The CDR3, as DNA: TGTGCCAGCAGCCCCCGGCCCGGCGCCTCTAGCGTCTCCTACGAGCAGTACTTC.